The 31 T cell receptor beta chains reported below all come from one sample, sequenced in a study of blood T cell repertoires in COVID-19. TCRdb keeps only in-frame clones here, not all; method: immunoSEQ multiplex PCR. The sample lists around 290,000 clones, roughly 91% seen once, with approximately 4.2% in the top ten. Sequencing input: peripheral blood. These receptors originate from a man aged 35-49 years with acute or convalescent COVID-19.

This sequence joins TRBV28 and TRBJ2-3, with 7 bases that match TRBD1. CDR1 is MDHEN and CDR2 is SYDVKM in the germline V gene. This CDR3 has 17 amino acids. After removal of 4 bases from V and 5 bases from J, the junction contained 15 bases not matched to a gene. This CDR3 is CASSYQKGAVGRDTQYF. For the CDR3, the DNA is TGTGCCAGCAGTTACCAAAAGGGGGCTGTGGGCCGAGATACGCAGTATTTT.

This clone came up once. The gene calls are TRBV27 and TRBJ1-2, with D possibly TRBD1 on 5 matching bases. CDR1 and CDR2 from the germline V gene are MNHEY and SMNVEV (reference sequence). The CDR3 length is 14 residues. V was shortened by 5 bases and J by 2 bases, with 12 bases between the two germline ends. CDR3 sequence (DNA): TGTGCCAGCAGTACCGCGGGACGGAACTATGGCTACACCTTC. Its protein is CASSTAGRNYGYTF.

The chain carries TRBV30 and TRBJ2-3; possibly TRBD2 for D (5 bases). The CDR3 is 14 amino acids. The V end lost 0 bases, the J end lost 5 bases, and 12 bases lay between the germline ends. Germline V gives CDR1 GTSNPN, CDR2 SVGIG (reference sequence). The CDR3 DNA is TGTGCCTGGAGTGTGGCTAGCATGGGAGATACGCAGTATTTT. Its protein product is CAWSVASMGDTQYF.

V usage is TRBV6-6 and J usage is TRBJ1-4; 8 nucleotides agree with TRBD1. The CDR3 runs to 15 residues. V dropped 5 bases and J dropped 3; count of bases not matched to a gene: 5. Germline V CDR1 and CDR2: MNHNY, SVGAGI (reference sequence). The DNA for the CDR3 is TGTGCCAGCAGTCCCCAGGGGGCAGCTAATGAAAAACTGTTTTTT. Its protein product is CASSPQGAANEKLFF.

The V call is TRBV9, the J call TRBJ1-4, with TRBD1 identical over 10 bases. The CDR3 length is 16 residues. Germline-derived CDR1 and CDR2 are SGDLS and YYNGEE. Germline trimming cut 7 bases from V and 8 bases from J; bases unmatched to any gene: 14. This CDR3 is CASSQGGQGTMEKLFF. CDR3 DNA sequence: TGTGCCAGCTCCCAAGGGGGACAGGGGACGATGGAAAAACTGTTTTTT.

V usage is TRBV5-5 and J usage is TRBJ2-7, with D possibly matching TRBD1 (6 bases). The CDR3 loop spans 15 amino acids. V was trimmed by 3 bases and J by 9 bases, leaving 22 bases between them. CDR1 SGHKS and CDR2 YYEKEE come from the germline V gene (reference sequence). Here the CDR3 DNA reads TGTGCCAGCAGCTCACCGGGACACCCTACGACAGGGCAGTACTTC. It translates to CASSSPGHPTTGQYF.

This clone showed up just once. This sequence joins TRBV5-5 and TRBJ2-7; 11 nucleotides line up with TRBD1. Germline CDR1 SGHKS, CDR2 YYEKEE (reference sequence). The CDR3 extends over 15 amino acids. J was trimmed by 2 bases and V by 4 bases; bases with no gene match: 5. CDR3 in amino acids: CASSPWTGGAYEQYF. The CDR3 DNA reads as TGTGCCAGCAGCCCCTGGACAGGGGGCGCCTACGAGCAGTACTTC.

For the CDR3, the DNA is TGTGCCAGCAGTGGGGGGGGCGGTCAGCCCCAGCATTTT. It codes for CASSGGGGQPQHF. This chain links TRBV25-1 with TRBJ1-5, with D possibly being TRBD1 (6 bases). The CDR3 consists of 13 residues. With 4 bases removed from V and 6 bases from J, the gap between germline ends came to 10 bases. Per the germline V gene, CDR1 is MGHDK and CDR2 is SYGVNS.

J is TRBJ2-7 and V is TRBV3-1 (or the pseudogene TRBV3-2); 11 nucleotides agree with TRBD1. The V gene's germline CDR1 is LGHDT and CDR2 YNNKEL (reference sequence). J gave up 5 bases and V 4 bases, and 13 bases lay outside the gene matches. The CDR3 contains 17 residues. The CDR3 DNA is TGTGCCAGCAGCCTAAGCCCACGGGACAGGGGGTCCCACGAGCAGTACTTC. Translating gives CASSLSPRDRGSHEQYF.

The J gene is TRBJ1-3, the V gene TRBV11-2; TRBD1 matches at 9 bases. V trimming: 4 bases; J trimming: 4 bases; junction bases outside the gene matches: 2. CDR3 length equals 14 residues. Germline V CDR1 and CDR2: SGHAT, FQNNGV. As DNA, the CDR3 is TGTGCCAGCAGCTCTACAGGGGGCGGAAACACCATATATTTT. As protein: CASSSTGGGNTIYF.

With respect to this clone: Sequence at one end of the junction differs from germline and may be a read error. The J gene is TRBJ2-1, the V gene TRBV14, with 8 bases that match TRBD1. The germline V gene has CDR1 SGHDN and CDR2 FVKESK. The CDR3 loop spans 13 amino acids. The CDR3, as DNA: TGTACCAGCAGCCACTACAGGGGGAATGAGCAGTTCTTC. This encodes CTSSHYRGNEQFF.

This rearrangement joins TRBV5-5 to TRBJ1-5; 11 nucleotides line up with TRBD1. Germline-derived CDR1 and CDR2 are SGHKS and YYEKEE (reference sequence). The CDR3 runs 16 residues. The V and J ends lost 4 bases and 2 bases, in that order; junction bases with no gene match: 5. CDR3 sequence: CASSLGQGAGNQPQHF. The CDR3 coding sequence is TGTGCCAGCAGCCTCGGACAGGGGGCAGGCAATCAGCCCCAGCATTTT.

The rearrangement uses TRBV18 and TRBJ2-1; the D gene is possibly TRBD1 (6 bases). The V end was cut by 2 bases, the J end by 4 bases, with 9 bases between. In germline, CDR1 is KGHSH, CDR2 LQKENI. The CDR3 contains 14 residues. CDR3 in amino acids: CASSPNRVYNEQFF. The CDR3 DNA is TGTGCCAGCTCACCAAACAGGGTATACAATGAGCAGTTCTTC.

CDR3: CASGVGTDGSPLHF. The CDR3 DNA reads as TGTGCCAGCGGCGTGGGGACAGATGGTTCACCCCTCCACTTT. The chain joins TRBV2 to TRBJ1-6; 7 bases match TRBD1. CDR1 SNHLY and CDR2 FYNNEI come from the germline V gene. Germline trimming cut 8 bases from V and 9 bases from J; bases unmatched to any gene: 10. CDR3 length equals 14 residues.

The chain uses TRBV5-1 and TRBJ1-2, with D maybe TRBD1 (6 bases). Looked up from germline, CDR1 is SGHRS and CDR2 is YFSETQ. The CDR3 length is 15 residues. The V end was cut by 0 bases, the J end by 3 bases, with 12 bases between. CDR3 region: CASSLETGPYYGYTF. CDR3 in DNA: TGCGCCAGCAGCTTGGAGACAGGCCCTTACTATGGCTACACCTTC.

This clone was counted between two and nine times. The chain carries TRBV29-1 and TRBJ2-3; TRBD2 agrees at 10 bases. V gave up 3 bases and J gave up 4 bases; unmatched junction bases: 4. Per germline, CDR1 SQVTM and CDR2 ANQGSEA. This CDR3 spans 14 amino acids. The DNA of the CDR3 is TGCAGCGTTGAGGAGCGGGGGGGCGCAGATACGCAGTATTTT. This gives the protein CSVEERGGADTQYF.

V gene TRBV3-1 (or the pseudogene TRBV3-2) combines with J gene TRBJ2-6, with 7 bases fitting TRBD1. CDR3 length: 16 residues. The J segment lost 2 bases and the V segment lost 2 bases, leaving 3 bases of the junction unmatched. Germline CDR1 LGHDT, CDR2 YNNKEL (reference sequence). For the CDR3, the DNA is TGTGCCAGCAGCCAAAGGGGGCAGGCTGGGGCCAACGTCCTGACTTTC. Residues: CASSQRGQAGANVLTF.

The rearrangement joins TRBV5-6 to TRBJ1-1; D might be TRBD1 (5 bases). This CDR3 contains 15 residues. The V gene lost 0 bases and the J gene lost 4 bases, with 13 bases spanning the gap. Germline lookup yields CDR1 SGHDT and CDR2 YYEEEE. CDR3 sequence: CASSLVKGVGTEAFF. CDR3 nucleotides: TGTGCCAGCAGCTTGGTAAAAGGGGTAGGCACTGAAGCTTTCTTT.

This chain links TRBV7-9 with TRBJ1-1; D unclear. This CDR3 has 14 amino acids. The V gene's germline CDR1 is SEHNR and CDR2 FQNEAQ (reference sequence). With 5 bases removed from V and 5 bases from J, the gap between germline ends came to 15 bases. CDR3 sequence: CASSPPPGRTEAFF. The CDR3 region has the DNA TGTGCCAGCAGCCCCCCTCCGGGGAGGACTGAAGCTTTCTTT.

The chain couples TRBV6-5 to TRBJ2-3; 10 nucleotides match TRBD2. V was pared by 10 bases and J by 2 bases, with 6 bases of the junction left unmatched. Germline V gene lookup returns CDR1 MNHEY and CDR2 SVGAGI. The CDR3 is 14 residues long. The CDR3 reads CATYGLAATDTQYF. The CDR3 region has the DNA TGTGCCACCTACGGACTAGCGGCCACAGATACGCAGTATTTT.

The rearrangement uses TRBV9 and TRBJ2-7, with 11 bases that match TRBD2. This CDR3 has 17 amino acids. From germline, CDR1 is SGDLS and CDR2 YYNGEE. V was clipped by 0 bases and J by 5 bases; unmatched bases: 10. CDR3 in DNA: TGTGCCAGCAGCGTAGGCTTAGCGGGGGGGCCCGGAGACGAGCAGTACTTC. Its translation: CASSVGLAGGPGDEQYF.

The V gene is TRBV27, the J gene TRBJ2-7; D gene ambiguous. The germline V gene has CDR1 MNHEY and CDR2 SMNVEV (reference sequence). The CDR3 has 10 amino acids. Trimming removed 8 bases at V and 2 bases at J, with 4 bases between. The CDR3 loop is CASSAYEQYF. CDR3 DNA sequence: TGTGCCAGCTCAGCCTACGAGCAGTACTTC.

CDR3 in DNA: TGTGCCAGCTCCAGAGACAGGTATACCTACGAGCAGTACTTC. It yields the protein CASSRDRYTYEQYF. The gene calls are TRBV14 and TRBJ2-7, with a weak D call TRBD1 (6 bases). The CDR3 runs to 14 residues. Trimming removed 8 bases at V and 2 bases at J, with 16 bases between. Germline V CDR1 and CDR2: SGHDN, FVKESK.

The chain recombines TRBV7-3 with TRBJ2-2; D not certain. CDR1 is SGHTA and CDR2 is FQGTGA in the germline V gene. V dropped 3 bases and J dropped 6 bases, with 8 bases sitting between them. The CDR3 length is 13 residues. CDR3 in amino acids: CASSFTGAGELFF. In DNA form, the CDR3 reads TGTGCCAGCAGCTTCACCGGTGCCGGGGAGCTGTTTTTT.

The gene calls are TRBV7-9 and TRBJ1-2; D gene ambiguous. Looked up from germline, CDR1 is SEHNR and CDR2 is FQNEAQ (reference sequence). CDR3 length: 15 residues. V was pared by 5 bases and J by 6 bases, with 19 bases between. The CDR3: CASSPGREGTHGYTF. The CDR3 nucleotides are TGTGCCAGCAGCCCCGGCCGGGAAGGAACCCATGGCTACACCTTC.

This clone was recorded a few times. The gene calls are TRBV5-4 and TRBJ2-1, with TRBD2 as a possible D gene (7 bases). The CDR3 is 15 amino acids. The V end lost 4 bases, the J end lost 7 bases, and 18 bases lay between the germline ends. CDR1 is SGHNT and CDR2 is YYREEE in the germline V gene (reference sequence). The CDR3: CASSPGGATQNEQFF. CDR3 sequence (DNA): TGTGCCAGCAGCCCTGGGGGGGCTACACAAAATGAGCAGTTCTTC.

This sequence joins TRBV5-4 and TRBJ2-7; TRBD2 might be the D (6 bases). Between the trimmed V and J ends, which lost 4 bases and 0 bases, there was a span of 11 bases. Germline V gene data show CDR1 as SGHNT and CDR2 as YYREEE (reference sequence). The CDR3 is 14 residues long. This chain's CDR3 is CASSPGVGSYEQYF. The CDR3 nucleotides read TGTGCCAGCAGCCCGGGGGTCGGCTCCTACGAGCAGTACTTC.

The chain couples TRBV27 to TRBJ2-3; D call uncertain. This CDR3 has 16 residues. The V gene lost 2 bases and the J gene lost 4 bases, with 16 bases spanning the gap. Germline assignment: CDR1 MNHEY and CDR2 SMNVEV (reference sequence). In DNA form, the CDR3 reads TGTGCCAGCAGTTTAGTAGGAGTTATACGGGCAGATACGCAGTATTTT. Translation gives CASSLVGVIRADTQYF.

The V and J genes are TRBV19 and TRBJ1-5; no clear D gene. The V end lost 7 bases, the J end lost 7 bases, and 17 bases lay between the germline ends. Per germline, CDR1 LNHDA and CDR2 SQIVND (reference sequence). The CDR3 consists of 14 residues. The CDR3 protein is CASTPPRNTQPQHF. In DNA, the CDR3 is TGTGCCAGTACCCCCCCCCGAAACACACAGCCCCAGCATTTT. Full variable domain (missing parts from reference TRBV19 and TRBJ1-5): DGGITQSPKYLFRKEGQNVTLSCEQNLNHDAMYWYRQDPGQGLRLIYYSQIVNDFQKGDIAEGYSVSREKKESFPLTVTSAQKNPTAFYLCASTPPRNTQPQHFGDGTRLSIL.

The chain carries TRBV5-5 and TRBJ1-5, with 7 bases identical to TRBD1. Trimming took 5 bases from V and 5 from J; bases not matched to a gene: 7. CDR1 SGHKS and CDR2 YYEKEE come from the germline V gene (reference sequence). There are 14 residues in the CDR3. This CDR3 is CASSPTGAHQPQHF. The CDR3 nucleotides read TGTGCCAGCAGTCCCACAGGGGCCCATCAGCCCCAGCATTTT.

J is TRBJ1-1 and V is TRBV10-3, with TRBD1 matching 7 bases. Germline V gene sequence: CDR1 ENHRY, CDR2 SYGVKD. Unmatched junction bases numbered 13, after V lost 6 bases and J lost 0 bases. The CDR3 has 17 residues. CDR3 sequence: CAIREGGPRFMNTEAFF. CDR3 sequence (DNA): TGTGCCATCAGAGAAGGGGGCCCCCGTTTCATGAACACTGAAGCTTTCTTT.